This section outlines one T cell receptor (beta chain) sequence together with its context. How the authors handled the data: Estimation of nucleated cell counts relied on the amplification of reference gene primers. Some clones are missing from TCRdb's copy, which holds only in-frame ones; the method was immunoSEQ multiplex PCR. V and J calls and clone size are as listed in that table; D and trimming were resolved from the DNA. The table has a few hundred thousand clones, 65% to 85% seen once. The CDR3 covers 15 residues. The ends were cut back, 0 bases at V and 1 base at J, with 9 bases in the middle. The germline V gene has CDR1 MNHEY and CDR2 SVGAGI. The entry originates in a study of blood T cell repertoires in COVID-19. Study background: From the United States, Italy and Spain came samples of acute and convalescent COVID-19. T cells, B-cell-depleted T cells, or PBMCs provided the cDNA or gDNA that served as material.

The source is a woman of 80 years or more with acute or convalescent COVID-19. Material for sequencing was peripheral blood. The chain links TRBV6-5 to TRBJ2-5; no firm D call. The CDR3 loop is CASSYSGNTQETQYF. CDR3 bases: TGTGCCAGCAGTTACTCGGGCAACACCCAAGAGACCCAGTACTTC.